Listed below are T cell receptor beta chains from one sample, sequenced in a study of blood T cell repertoires in COVID-19. The table came from immunoSEQ multiplex PCR; TCRdb's copy has only in-frame clones and leaves some out. The sample consists of about 120,000 clones, approximately 90% of them appearing once. The specimen sequenced was peripheral blood. The receptors stem from a man between 65 and 85 years old with active or convalescent COVID-19. The CDR3 runs from the conserved cysteine through the conserved F or W. Each record gives: V gene, CDR3 length, J gene, CDR3 protein.

TRBV10-3,17,TRBJ2-3,CAIKMRLAGGNTDTQYF
TRBV6-5,14,TRBJ1-3,CATGGVRSGNTIYF
TRBV6-5,13,TRBJ2-6,CASTALAPSVLTF
TRBV5-1,15,TRBJ2-3,CASSLIGVSTDTQYF
TRBV5-1,15,TRBJ2-3,CASSLEAGRTDTQYF
TRBV29-1,11,TRBJ1-1,CSGSGGGEAFF
TRBV28,15,TRBJ2-7,CASSLGTSGPYEQYF
TRBV18,16,TRBJ2-1,CASSPVAPATGNEQFF
TRBV28,13,TRBJ2-5,CASYRVGQEIQYF
TRBV18,12,TRBJ2-5,CASSPGQETQYF
TRBV11-2,17,TRBJ2-7,CASSLVGTGGPLGEQYF
TRBV5-6,12,TRBJ2-4,CASSTQGYIQYF